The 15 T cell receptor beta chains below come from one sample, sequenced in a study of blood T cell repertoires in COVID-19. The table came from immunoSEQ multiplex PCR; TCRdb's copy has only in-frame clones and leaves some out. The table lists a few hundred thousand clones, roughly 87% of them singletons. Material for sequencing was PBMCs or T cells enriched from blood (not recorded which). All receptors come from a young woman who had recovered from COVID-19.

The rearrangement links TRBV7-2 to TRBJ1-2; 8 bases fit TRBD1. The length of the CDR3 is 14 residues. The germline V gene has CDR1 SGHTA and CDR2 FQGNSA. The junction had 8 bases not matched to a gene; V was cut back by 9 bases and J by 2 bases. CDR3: CASIRDRRNYGYTF. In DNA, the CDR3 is TGTGCCAGTATAAGGGACAGGAGGAACTATGGCTACACCTTC.

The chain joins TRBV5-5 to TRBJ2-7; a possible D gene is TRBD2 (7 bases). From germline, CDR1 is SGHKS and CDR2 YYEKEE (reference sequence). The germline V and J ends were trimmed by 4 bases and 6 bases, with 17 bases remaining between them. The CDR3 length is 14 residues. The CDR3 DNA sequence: TGTGCCAGCAGCAATGGGGGGGCCCGGCTCGAGCAGTACTTC. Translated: CASSNGGARLEQYF. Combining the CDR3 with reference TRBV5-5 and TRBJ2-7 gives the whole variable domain DAGVTQSPTHLIKTRGQQVTLRCSPISGHKSVSWYQQVLGQGPQFIFQYYEKEERGRGNFPDRFSARQFPNYSSELNVNALLLGDSALYLCASSNGGARLEQYFGPGTRLTVT.

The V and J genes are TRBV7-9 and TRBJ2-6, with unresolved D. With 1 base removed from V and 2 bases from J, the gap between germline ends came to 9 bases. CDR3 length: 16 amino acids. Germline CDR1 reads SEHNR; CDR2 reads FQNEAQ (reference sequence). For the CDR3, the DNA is TGTGCCAGCAGCTTAGGTCGGGTCACTGGGGCCAACGTCCTGACTTTC. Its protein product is CASSLGRVTGANVLTF.

CDR3 DNA sequence: TGTGCCAGTAGTACGGGACAGGTCCAAGAGACCCAGTACTTC. Translated: CASSTGQVQETQYF. The rearrangement uses TRBV19 and TRBJ2-5, with 8 bases aligning to TRBD1. CDR1 is LNHDA, CDR2 SQIVND, per germline (reference sequence). After removal of 4 bases from V and 1 base from J, the junction contained 2 bases not matched to a gene. This CDR3 has 14 residues.

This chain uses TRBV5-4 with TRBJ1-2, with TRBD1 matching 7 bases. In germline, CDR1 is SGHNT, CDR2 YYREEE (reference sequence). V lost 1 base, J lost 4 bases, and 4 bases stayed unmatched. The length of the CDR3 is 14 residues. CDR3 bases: TGTGCCAGCAGCTTGCGGGGACAGTCCTATGGCTACACCTTC. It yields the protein CASSLRGQSYGYTF.

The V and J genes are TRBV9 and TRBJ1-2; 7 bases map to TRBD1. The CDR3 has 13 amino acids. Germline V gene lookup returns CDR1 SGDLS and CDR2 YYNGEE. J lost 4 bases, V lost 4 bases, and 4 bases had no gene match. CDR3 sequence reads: CASSLGTAYGYTF. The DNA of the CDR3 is TGTGCCAGCAGCCTAGGGACAGCCTATGGCTACACCTTC.

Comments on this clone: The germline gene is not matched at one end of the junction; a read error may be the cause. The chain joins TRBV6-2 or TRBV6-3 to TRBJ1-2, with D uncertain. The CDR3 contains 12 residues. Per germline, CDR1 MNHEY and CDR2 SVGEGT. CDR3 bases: TGTGCCAGCAGTTTGTCCGGTTTCCTTTTTGACTTC. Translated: CASSLSGFLFDF.

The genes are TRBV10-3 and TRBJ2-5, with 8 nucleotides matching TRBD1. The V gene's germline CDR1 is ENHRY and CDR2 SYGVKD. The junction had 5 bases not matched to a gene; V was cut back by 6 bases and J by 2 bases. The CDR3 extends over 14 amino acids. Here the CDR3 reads CAISGRTGQETQYF. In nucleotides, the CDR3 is TGTGCCATCAGCGGAAGGACAGGGCAAGAGACCCAGTACTTC.

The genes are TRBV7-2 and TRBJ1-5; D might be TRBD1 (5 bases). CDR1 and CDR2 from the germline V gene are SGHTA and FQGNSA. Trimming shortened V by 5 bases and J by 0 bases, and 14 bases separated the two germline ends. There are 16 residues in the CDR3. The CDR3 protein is CASSPRDFGSNQPQHF. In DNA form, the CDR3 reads TGTGCCAGCAGCCCGAGGGACTTCGGTAGCAATCAGCCCCAGCATTTT.

The CDR3 nucleotides read TGTGCCAGTAGTATAGCGGAGGGTAGATATCAGCCCCAGCATTTT. It yields the protein CASSIAEGRYQPQHF. The V gene is TRBV19, the J gene TRBJ1-5; D is ambiguous. The CDR3 runs to 15 residues. Germline V gene data show CDR1 as LNHDA and CDR2 as SQIVND (reference sequence). Trimming left V 1 base short and J 5 bases short, with 12 bases between.

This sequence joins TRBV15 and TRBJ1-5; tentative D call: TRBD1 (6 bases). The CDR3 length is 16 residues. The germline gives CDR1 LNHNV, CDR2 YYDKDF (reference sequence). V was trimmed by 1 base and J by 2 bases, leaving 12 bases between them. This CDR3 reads CATSRAFAGGNQPQHF. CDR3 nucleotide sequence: TGTGCCACCAGCAGAGCTTTTGCAGGGGGCAATCAGCCCCAGCATTTT.

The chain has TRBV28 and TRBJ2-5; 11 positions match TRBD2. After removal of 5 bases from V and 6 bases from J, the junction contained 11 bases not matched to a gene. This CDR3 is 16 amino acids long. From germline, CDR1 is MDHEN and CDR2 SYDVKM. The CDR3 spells CASSTHLAGGRKTQYF. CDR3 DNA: TGTGCCAGCAGTACCCATCTAGCGGGAGGCCGTAAGACCCAGTACTTC. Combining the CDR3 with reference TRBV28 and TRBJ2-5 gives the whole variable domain DVKVTQSSRYLVKRTGEKVFLECVQDMDHENMFWYRQDPGLGLRLIYFSYDVKMKEKGDIPEGYSVSREKKERFSLILESASTNQTSMYLCASSTHLAGGRKTQYFGPGTRLLVL.

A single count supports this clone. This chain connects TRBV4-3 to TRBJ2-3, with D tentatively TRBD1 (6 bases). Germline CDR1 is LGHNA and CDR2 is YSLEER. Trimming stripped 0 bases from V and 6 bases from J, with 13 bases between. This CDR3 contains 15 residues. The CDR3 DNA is TGCGCCAGCAGCCAAGATAGGCAGGGGACCGATACGCAGTATTTT. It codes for CASSQDRQGTDTQYF.

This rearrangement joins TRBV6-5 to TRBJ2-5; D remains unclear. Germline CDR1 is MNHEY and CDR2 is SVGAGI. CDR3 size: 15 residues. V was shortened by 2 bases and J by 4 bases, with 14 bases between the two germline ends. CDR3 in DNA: TGTGCCAGCAGTTACCTCGGCGGATCCCTAGAGACCCAGTACTTC. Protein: CASSYLGGSLETQYF.

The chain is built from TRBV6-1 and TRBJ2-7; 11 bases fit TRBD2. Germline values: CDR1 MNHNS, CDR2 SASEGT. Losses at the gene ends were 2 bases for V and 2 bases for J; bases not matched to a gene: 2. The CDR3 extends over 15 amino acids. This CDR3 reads CASSEQGLAAYEQYF. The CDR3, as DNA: TGTGCCAGCAGTGAACAGGGACTAGCGGCCTACGAGCAGTACTTC.